A single sample is the source of the 27 T cell receptor beta chains below, sequenced in a study of CD8 T cells in ankylosing spondylitis. MiXCR, run by TCRdb on the 5' RACE reads, gives a single entry per CDR3 protein. Seen here are roughly 69,000 distinct CDR3 sequences, 5.3% observed once, and the top ten hold 2.2%. Source material: blood, either unsorted or a sorted T cell fraction (not recorded which). These receptor sequences come from a male donor with ankylosing spondylitis or in good health (not recorded which).

Note on this clonotype: A clone one base away is much larger, so this may be a read error. The CDR3 reads CAALRTSGGYNEQFF. CDR3 nucleotides: TGTGCCGCCCTGCGGACTAGCGGGGGGTACAATGAGCAGTTCTTC. This chain links TRBV6-2 or TRBV6-3 with TRBJ2-1, with 14 bases aligning to TRBD2. J lost 4 bases, V lost 11 bases, and 7 bases had no gene match. Germline lookup yields CDR1 MNHEY and CDR2 SVGEGT. The CDR3 length is 15 residues.

In this sample, this clonotype turned up many times. This chain links TRBV20-1 with TRBJ1-1, with 7 bases that match TRBD1. Germline CDR1 DFQATT, CDR2 SNEGSKA (reference sequence). The CDR3 extends over 17 amino acids. The trim removed 0 bases at V and 0 bases at J, leaving 10 bases unmatched. CDR3 bases: TGCAGTGCTAGAGATCTCCTTCACGGACAGGTGAACACTGAAGCTTTCTTT. Amino acids: CSARDLLHGQVNTEAFF.

This rearrangement joins TRBV10-3 to TRBJ1-1; D is ambiguous. The ends were cut back, 2 bases at V and 4 bases at J, with 8 bases in the middle. Germline V lookup: CDR1 ENHRY, CDR2 SYGVKD. This CDR3 has 13 amino acids. In DNA, the CDR3 is TGTGCCATCAGTGAGAGGGAGGCCACTGAAGCTTTCTTT. As protein: CAISEREATEAFF.

This clonotype was recorded many times. The chain employs TRBV28 and TRBJ2-5; D is perhaps TRBD1 or TRBD2 (5 bases each). The CDR3 is 13 amino acids. Germline V gene data show CDR1 as MDHEN and CDR2 as SYDVKM. Trimming left V 5 bases short and J 9 bases short, with 16 bases between. The CDR3 region is CASSPNGRDAQYF. The CDR3 region has the DNA TGTGCCAGCAGTCCGAACGGTCGGGACGCCCAGTACTTC.

This clonotype has at least ten counts. The CDR3 region is CSVEGAGGYTF. In DNA, the CDR3 is TGCAGCGTTGAAGGGGCAGGCGGCTACACCTTC. The rearrangement joins TRBV29-1 to TRBJ1-2; D is unclear. The CDR3 sequence is 11 residues long. V lost 1 base, J lost 8 bases, and 8 bases lay in between. The germline V gene has CDR1 SQVTM and CDR2 ANQGSEA.

This clonotype showed up many times. This sequence joins TRBV20-1 and TRBJ2-3; D remains unclear. This CDR3 comprises 14 residues. Trimming pared 6 bases from V and 4 bases from J, leaving 17 bases between. From germline, CDR1 is DFQATT and CDR2 SNEGSKA (reference sequence). The CDR3 DNA reads TGCAGTGCCAGGACGAGGATCTTCCCAGATACGCAGTATTTT. Its translation: CSARTRIFPDTQYF.

This clonotype was detected many times. The chain recombines TRBV7-2 with TRBJ2-7, with 9 nucleotides matching TRBD1. The CDR3 runs to 15 residues. Unmatched junction bases numbered 7, after V lost 5 bases and J lost 2 bases. The germline gives CDR1 SGHTA, CDR2 FQGNSA. Written as DNA, the CDR3 is TGTGCCAGCAGCCCCGGGACAGGGCTTACCTACGAGCAGTACTTC. Its translation is CASSPGTGLTYEQYF.

This clonotype was observed at least ten times. The J gene is TRBJ2-1, the V gene TRBV6-5; TRBD2 matches at 9 bases. This CDR3 spans 16 amino acids. Germline assignment: CDR1 MNHEY and CDR2 SVGAGI. With V trimmed by 4 bases and J by 7 bases, 11 bases remained unmatched. The CDR3 DNA follows: TGTGCCAGCAGTTCCCACCGGGCGGGGGGGCATAATGAGCAGTTCTTC. The encoded protein is CASSSHRAGGHNEQFF.

The chain recombines TRBV6-4 with TRBJ2-2, with 7 bases that match TRBD1. The CDR3 is made up of 15 amino acids. Trimming removed 9 bases from V and 4 bases from J; junction bases left unmatched: 11. Germline loops: CDR1 MRHNA, CDR2 SNTAGT. This CDR3 reads CASSSLPGGTGELFF. The CDR3 DNA reads as TGTGCCAGTTCCAGCCTCCCAGGGGGCACCGGGGAGCTGTTTTTT.

At least ten counts were recorded for this clonotype. The chain couples TRBV4-2 to TRBJ2-3; a possible D gene is TRBD2 (5 bases). The CDR3 covers 16 residues. Germline V lookup: CDR1 LGHNA, CDR2 YNFKEQ. The V end was cut by 0 bases, the J end by 2 bases, with 12 bases between. The CDR3 reads CASSQEAAAPTDTQYF. Written as DNA, the CDR3 is TGTGCCAGCAGCCAAGAGGCAGCGGCGCCCACAGATACGCAGTATTTT.

This clonotype showed up many times. The chain employs TRBV30 and TRBJ1-5, with no clear D. The CDR3 totals 13 residues. Trimming took off 5 bases at V and 4 bases at J, with 12 bases between the two ends. The V gene's germline CDR1 is GTSNPN and CDR2 SVGIG (reference sequence). The CDR3 region is CAWAGDRNQPQHF. The DNA of the CDR3 is TGTGCCTGGGCCGGGGATCGGAATCAGCCCCAGCATTTT.

This clonotype was counted at least ten times. At one end, the junction sequence differs from germline, possibly due to a read error. The chain carries TRBV29-1 and TRBJ2-1; TRBD2 might be the D (5 bases). The germline V gene has CDR1 SQVTM and CDR2 ANQGSEA. This CDR3 region has 16 residues. The CDR3 reads CSTGGSGISSYSEQFF. Here the CDR3 DNA reads TGCAGCACCGGAGGCTCCGGTATCAGCTCCTACAGTGAGCAGTTCTTC.

This clonotype was detected many times. The chain has TRBV2 and TRBJ2-7; D call uncertain. This CDR3 has 12 residues. Germline values: CDR1 SNHLY, CDR2 FYNNEI. Deletions cut 5 bases from V and 3 bases from J, with 8 bases between. Here the CDR3 reads CASSSHFYEQYF. The DNA of the CDR3 is TGTGCCAGCAGTTCCCACTTCTACGAGCAGTACTTC.

This clonotype has just a few counts. The V and J genes are TRBV30 and TRBJ1-5; 11 bases agree with TRBD1. Trimming removed 3 bases from V and 6 bases from J; junction bases left unmatched: 13. The CDR3 totals 17 residues. The germline V gene has CDR1 GTSNPN and CDR2 SVGIG (reference sequence). The CDR3 spells CAWSADRGLMVGQPQHF. The CDR3 DNA reads TGTGCCTGGAGCGCGGACAGGGGGCTAATGGTAGGTCAGCCCCAGCATTTT. Using reference TRBV30 and TRBJ1-5 for the parts outside the CDR3, the full variable domain is SQTIHQWPATLVQPVGSPLSLECTVEGTSNPNLYWYRQAAGRGLQLLFYSVGIGQISSEVPQNLSASRPQDRQFILSSKKLLLSDSGFYLCAWSADRGLMVGQPQHFGDGTRLSIL.

The sample holds many counts of this clonotype. The chain uses TRBV7-1 and TRBJ2-7, with 9 bases identical to TRBD1. TRBV7-1 is an ORF; its function is uncertain. The J segment lost 5 bases and the V segment lost 1 base, leaving 0 bases of the junction unmatched. CDR3 size: 13 residues. Here the CDR3 reads CASSSGQGDEQYF. The CDR3 DNA reads TGTGCCAGCAGCTCAGGACAGGGGGACGAGCAGTACTTC.

Many counts were recorded for this clonotype. The chain recombines TRBV20-1 with TRBJ2-7; 12 bases line up with TRBD1. This CDR3 has 18 amino acids. Germline V lookup: CDR1 DFQATT, CDR2 SNEGSKA (reference sequence). V lost 6 bases and J lost 4; bases outside the gene matches: 19. The CDR3 region has the DNA TGCAGTGCCATCCCCAATCATTCCGGGACAGGGGGCCATTACGAGCAGTACTTC. It encodes CSAIPNHSGTGGHYEQYF.

Many counts were recorded for this clonotype. The V and J genes are TRBV5-1 and TRBJ2-3, with a weak D call TRBD1 (6 bases). The CDR3 sequence is 15 residues long. V shed 4 bases and J shed 2 bases, with 14 bases lying between them. CDR1 is SGHRS and CDR2 is YFSETQ in the germline V gene. The CDR3 reads CASSPQDRITDTQYF. The CDR3 DNA follows: TGCGCCAGCAGCCCTCAGGACAGAATCACAGATACGCAGTATTTT.

This clonotype was seen only a few times. The rearrangement joins TRBV6-4 to TRBJ1-3, with TRBD1 matching 12 bases. The CDR3 covers 16 residues. The germline V gene encodes CDR1 MRHNA and CDR2 SNTAGT. V gave up 6 bases and J gave up 4 bases; unmatched junction bases: 7. CDR3 in DNA: TGTGCCAGCAGACCGGGACAGGGGGCAACCGGAAACACCATATATTTT. Translation: CASRPGQGATGNTIYF.

In its sample, this clonotype was seen many times. V gene TRBV7-2 combines with J gene TRBJ2-3; D is unresolved. Germline CDR1 reads SGHTA; CDR2 reads FQGNSA. The V end lost 2 bases, the J end lost 2 bases, and 11 bases lay between the germline ends. The CDR3 consists of 15 residues. The CDR3 bases are TGTGCCAGCAGCTTATCCCGGACCCCCACAGATACGCAGTATTTT. Protein sequence: CASSLSRTPTDTQYF.

Notes on this clonotype: The germline gene is not matched at one end of the junction; a read error may be the cause. The chain couples TRBV5-1 to TRBJ1-1, with D unresolved. The CDR3 sequence is 13 residues long. Per the germline V gene, CDR1 is SGHRS and CDR2 is YFSETQ. The CDR3 region is CASAVGRNTAAFF. Here the CDR3 DNA reads TGCGCCAGTGCCGTCGGCAGGAACACTGCAGCTTTCTTT. The full variable domain, its missing parts supplied by reference TRBV5-1 and TRBJ1-1, is KAGVTQTPRYLIKTRGQQVTLSCSPISGHRSVSWYQQTPGQGLQFLFEYFSETQRNKGNFPGRFSGRQFSNSRSEMNVSTLELGDSALYLCASAVGRNTAAFFGQGTRLTVV.

This clonotype was counted ten times or more. The chain couples TRBV6-1 to TRBJ2-2, with D perhaps TRBD1 or TRBD2 (5 bases each). The V gene lost 7 bases and the J gene lost 0 bases, with 12 bases spanning the gap. This CDR3 spans 15 amino acids. Germline loops: CDR1 MNHNS, CDR2 SASEGT. CDR3 region: CASNPGAANTGELFF. The CDR3 region has the DNA TGTGCCAGCAACCCCGGGGCAGCGAACACCGGGGAGCTGTTTTTT.

This clonotype was seen at least ten times. The chain combines TRBV4-1 with TRBJ2-3; TRBD2 might be the D (6 bases). V was cut by 1 base and J by 7 bases, with 18 bases left in between. This CDR3 is 16 amino acids long. Germline lookup yields CDR1 MGHRA and CDR2 YSYEKL. The DNA for the CDR3 is TGCGCCAGCAGCCAAGTTCGCGGGGCAGGTAGGAATACGCAGTATTTT. Translated, it gives CASSQVRGAGRNTQYF.

This clonotype was counted many times. The rearrangement joins TRBV7-6 to TRBJ2-1, with 9 nucleotides matching TRBD1. The ends lost 4 bases at V and 6 bases at J; junction bases unmatched: 1. This CDR3 contains 13 residues. From germline, CDR1 is SGHVS and CDR2 FNYEAQ. CDR3 bases: TGTGCCAGCAGCTGGGACAGGGTCAATGAGCAGTTCTTC. It specifies CASSWDRVNEQFF.

This clonotype occurred many times. The V and J genes are TRBV5-1 and TRBJ2-7; maybe TRBD1 (6 bases). Germline V gives CDR1 SGHRS, CDR2 YFSETQ. This CDR3 is built from 13 residues. With 2 bases removed from V and 4 bases from J, the gap between germline ends came to 10 bases. CDR3: CASSLTGKYEQYF. CDR3 nucleotide sequence: TGCGCCAGCAGCTTAACAGGGAAGTACGAGCAGTACTTC.

This clonotype was observed many times. The genes are TRBV7-6 and TRBJ2-7, with D hard to call. The germline CDR1 and CDR2 sequences are SGHVS and FNYEAQ. The CDR3 is 14 amino acids. Trimming shortened V by 7 bases and J by 0 bases, and 13 bases separated the two germline ends. CDR3 nucleotides: TGTGCCAGCATCCCATCTGGGTCCTCCTACGAGCAGTACTTC. It codes for CASIPSGSSYEQYF.

This clonotype was observed at least ten times. V gene TRBV5-1 combines with J gene TRBJ1-4, with D possibly being TRBD1 (6 bases). V lost 4 bases and J 10 bases, leaving 23 bases between the germline ends. The CDR3 has 16 residues. CDR1 and CDR2 from the germline V gene are SGHRS and YFSETQ. The DNA for the CDR3 is TGCGCCAGCAGCGCCCGAACCGCAGGGGAATCGGGAAAACTGTTTTTT. This gives the protein CASSARTAGESGKLFF.

This clonotype was seen at least ten times. The chain carries TRBV28 and TRBJ1-5, with TRBD1 as a possible D gene (6 bases). The germline V and J ends were trimmed by 1 base and 3 bases, with 10 bases remaining between them. The length of the CDR3 is 15 residues. Germline values: CDR1 MDHEN, CDR2 SYDVKM. CDR3: CASSLFLGANQPQHF. As DNA, the CDR3 is TGTGCCAGCAGTTTATTCCTGGGGGCCAATCAGCCCCAGCATTTT.